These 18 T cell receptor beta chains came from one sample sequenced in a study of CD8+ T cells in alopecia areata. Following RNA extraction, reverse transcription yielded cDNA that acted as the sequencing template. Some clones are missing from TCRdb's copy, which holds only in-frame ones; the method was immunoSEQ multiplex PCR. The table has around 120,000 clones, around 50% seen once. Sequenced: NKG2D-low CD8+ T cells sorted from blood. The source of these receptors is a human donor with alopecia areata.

Here the CDR3 reads CSSGTSGYTDTQYF. CDR3 DNA sequence: TGCAGCTCCGGAACTAGCGGTTACACAGATACGCAGTATTTT. The rearrangement links TRBV29-1 to TRBJ2-3; 8 bases agree with TRBD2. This CDR3 contains 14 residues. The V gene end was trimmed by 8 bases and the J gene end by 2 bases; junction bases not matched to a gene: 9. Germline V gene sequence: CDR1 SQVTM, CDR2 ANQGSEA.

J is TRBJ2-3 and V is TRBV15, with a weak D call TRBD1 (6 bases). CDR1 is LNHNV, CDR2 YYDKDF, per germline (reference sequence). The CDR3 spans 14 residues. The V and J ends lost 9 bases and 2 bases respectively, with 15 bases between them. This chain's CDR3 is CATWDTSSTDTQYF. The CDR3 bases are TGTGCCACGTGGGACACTTCCTCCACAGATACGCAGTATTTT.

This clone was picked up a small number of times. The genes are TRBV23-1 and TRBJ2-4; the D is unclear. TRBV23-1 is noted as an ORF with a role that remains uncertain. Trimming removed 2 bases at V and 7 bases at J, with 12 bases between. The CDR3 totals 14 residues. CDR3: CASSQDIVGNIQYF. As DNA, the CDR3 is TGCGCCAGCAGTCAAGATATAGTTGGGAACATTCAGTACTTC.

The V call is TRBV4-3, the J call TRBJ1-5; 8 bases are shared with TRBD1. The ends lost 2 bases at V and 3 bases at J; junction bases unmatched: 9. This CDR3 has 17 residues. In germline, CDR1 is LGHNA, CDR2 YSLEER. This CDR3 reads CASSQYRGIENNQPQHF. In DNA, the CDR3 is TGCGCCAGCAGCCAATACAGGGGGATCGAGAACAATCAGCCCCAGCATTTT.

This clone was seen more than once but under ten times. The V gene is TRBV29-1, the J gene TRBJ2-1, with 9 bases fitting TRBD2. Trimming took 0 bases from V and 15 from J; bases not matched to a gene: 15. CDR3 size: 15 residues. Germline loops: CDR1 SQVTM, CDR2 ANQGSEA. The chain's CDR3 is CSVEDRTSVTYPPFF. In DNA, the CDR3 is TGCAGCGTTGAAGATCGGACTAGCGTCACCTACCCACCGTTCTTC.

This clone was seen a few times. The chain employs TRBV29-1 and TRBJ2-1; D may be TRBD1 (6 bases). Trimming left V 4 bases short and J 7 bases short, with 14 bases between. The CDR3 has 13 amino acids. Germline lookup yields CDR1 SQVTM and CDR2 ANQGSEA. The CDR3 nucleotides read TGCAGCGTTGGGACAGAGCTTAAAAATGAGCAGTTCTTC. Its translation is CSVGTELKNEQFF.

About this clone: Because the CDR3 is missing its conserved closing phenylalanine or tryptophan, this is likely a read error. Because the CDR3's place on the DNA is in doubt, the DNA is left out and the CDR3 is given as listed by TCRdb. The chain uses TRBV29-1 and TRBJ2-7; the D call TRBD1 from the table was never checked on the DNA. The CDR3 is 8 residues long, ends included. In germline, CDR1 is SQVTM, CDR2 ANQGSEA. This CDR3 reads CSVVDRTL.

The CDR3 here is CASSLVAESSYNEQFF. In DNA, the CDR3 is TGCGCCAGCAGCTTGGTCGCGGAGAGCTCCTACAATGAGCAGTTCTTC. The chain joins TRBV5-1 to TRBJ2-1; D remains unclear. In germline, CDR1 is SGHRS, CDR2 YFSETQ. CDR3 length equals 16 residues. Trimming shortened V by 0 bases and J by 0 bases, and 10 bases separated the two germline ends.

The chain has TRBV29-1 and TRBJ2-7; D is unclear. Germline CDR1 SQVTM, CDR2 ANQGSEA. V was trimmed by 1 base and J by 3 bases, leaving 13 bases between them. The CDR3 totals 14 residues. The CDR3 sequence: CSVEGVGSRYEQYF. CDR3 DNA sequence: TGCAGCGTTGAAGGAGTCGGCAGCCGCTACGAGCAGTACTTC.

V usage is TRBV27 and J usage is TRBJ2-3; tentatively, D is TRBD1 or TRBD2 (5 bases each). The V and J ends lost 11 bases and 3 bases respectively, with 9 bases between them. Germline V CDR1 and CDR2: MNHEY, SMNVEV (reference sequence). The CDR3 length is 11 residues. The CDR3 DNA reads TGTGCCGTTTGGGGGACAGATACGCAGTATTTT. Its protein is CAVWGTDTQYF.

Here the CDR3 DNA reads TGTGCCAGCAGTTTATCGGGACAGGGGCAGTATTTT. Encoded protein: CASSLSGQGQYF. The V call is TRBV27, the J call TRBJ2-3; 9 bases are a match to TRBD1. CDR3 length: 12 amino acids. Germline V lookup: CDR1 MNHEY, CDR2 SMNVEV (reference sequence). Trimming at V came to 0 bases and at J to 11 bases, leaving 0 bases not matched to a gene.

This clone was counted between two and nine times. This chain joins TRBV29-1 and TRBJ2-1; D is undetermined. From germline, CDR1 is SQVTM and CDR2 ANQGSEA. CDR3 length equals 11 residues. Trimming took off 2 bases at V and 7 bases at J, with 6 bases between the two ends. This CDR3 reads CSVELPNEQFF. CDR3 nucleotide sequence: TGCAGCGTTGAACTCCCGAATGAGCAGTTCTTC.

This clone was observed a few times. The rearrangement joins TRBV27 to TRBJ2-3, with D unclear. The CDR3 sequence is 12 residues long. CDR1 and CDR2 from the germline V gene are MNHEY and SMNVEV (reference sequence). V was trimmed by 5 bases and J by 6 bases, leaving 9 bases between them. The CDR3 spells CASSPREDTQYF. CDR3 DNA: TGTGCCAGCAGTCCTCGCGAGGATACGCAGTATTTT.

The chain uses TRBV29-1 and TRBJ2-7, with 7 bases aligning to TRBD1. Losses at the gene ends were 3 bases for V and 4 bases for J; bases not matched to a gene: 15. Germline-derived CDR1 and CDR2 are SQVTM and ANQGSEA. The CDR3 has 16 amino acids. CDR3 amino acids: CSVEVLQGEYSYEQYF. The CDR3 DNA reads TGCAGCGTTGAGGTTCTCCAGGGGGAGTATTCTTACGAGCAGTACTTC.

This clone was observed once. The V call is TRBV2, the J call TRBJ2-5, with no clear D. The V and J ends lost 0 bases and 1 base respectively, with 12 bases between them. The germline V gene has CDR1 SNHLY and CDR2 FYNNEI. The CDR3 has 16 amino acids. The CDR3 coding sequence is TGTGCCAGCAGTGAAGCGCTTATGGCTGTCCAAGAGACCCAGTACTTC. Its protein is CASSEALMAVQETQYF.

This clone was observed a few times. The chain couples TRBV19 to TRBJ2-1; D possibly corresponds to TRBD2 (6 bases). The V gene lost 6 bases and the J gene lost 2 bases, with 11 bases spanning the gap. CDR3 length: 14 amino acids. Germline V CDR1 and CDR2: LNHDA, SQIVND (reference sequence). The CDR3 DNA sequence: TGTGCCAGTAGGGATAGCGGACCCTACAATGAGCAGTTCTTC. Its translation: CASRDSGPYNEQFF.

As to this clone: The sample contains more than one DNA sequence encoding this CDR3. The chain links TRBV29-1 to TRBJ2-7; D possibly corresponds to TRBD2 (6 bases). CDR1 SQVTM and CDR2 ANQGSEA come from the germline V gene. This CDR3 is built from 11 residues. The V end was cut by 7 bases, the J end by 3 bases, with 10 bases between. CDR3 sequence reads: CSALEGYEQYF. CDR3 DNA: TGCAGCGCCCTGGAGGGCTACGAGCAGTACTTC.

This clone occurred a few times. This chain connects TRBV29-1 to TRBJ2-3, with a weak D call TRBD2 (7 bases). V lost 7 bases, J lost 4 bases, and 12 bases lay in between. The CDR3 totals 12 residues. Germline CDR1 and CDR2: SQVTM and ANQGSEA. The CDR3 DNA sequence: TGCAGCGCAGGGGAGGGCCCAGATACGCAGTATTTT. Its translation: CSAGEGPDTQYF.